The subject of this entry is one T cell receptor beta chain. This entry comes from a study of neoadjuvant anti-PD-1 for oral cavity cancer. TCRdb's table, derived via immunoSEQ multiplex PCR, lists solely in-frame clones and lacks some. The table includes 65,000 to 95,000 clones, around 80% detected once. Patients had newly diagnosed, untreated stage II-IVA oral cavity squamous cell carcinoma. The clonotype comes from a person aged 35 to 85 with oral cavity squamous cell carcinoma. This specimen consisted of PBMCs, obtained before nivolumab (anti-PD-1) treatment.

DNA of the CDR3: TGTGCCAGCAGTGAATATACACCGGCGGGGGGGGTGGAGACCCAGTACTTC. It yields the protein CASSEYTPAGGVETQYF. The V gene is TRBV25-1, the J gene TRBJ2-5; 9 bases line up with TRBD2. This CDR3 spans 17 amino acids. V trimming: 0 bases; J trimming: 5 bases; junction bases outside the gene matches: 10. CDR1 is MGHDK and CDR2 is SYGVNS in the germline V gene.